This TCR beta chain was sequenced during a study of beta chain features in type 1 diabetes. Sequenced material consisted of expressed TCRB transcripts (all of the isolated RNA was reverse transcribed). Naive, central memory and regulatory T cell samples averaged about 3.6 million immunoSEQ reads each. TCRdb's copy holds only in-frame clones and misses some; the assay was immunoSEQ multiplex PCR. This table has fewer than 200,000 clones, about a tenth appearing once. General observations from the study: For Type 1 diabetes patients, all four CD4+ subsets carried TCRB CDR3s that were moderately but significantly shorter. Researchers reported that naive, central memory and Treg TCRB repertoires appeared more similar in patients than in healthy donors.

The V and J ends lost 4 bases and 5 bases, in that order; junction bases with no gene match: 3. In germline, CDR1 is SNHLY, CDR2 FYNNEI. The CDR3 totals 13 residues. Points on this clone: What it binds is unknown.

Sequences were obtained from central memory CD4+ T cells from blood. The receptor was isolated from a man aged 30 to 45 with type 1 diabetes. The V gene is TRBV2, the J gene TRBJ2-5, with 8 bases that match TRBD1. DNA of the CDR3: TGTGCCAGCAGTGGGACAGGGAGTGAGACCCAGTACTTC. Protein sequence: CASSGTGSETQYF.